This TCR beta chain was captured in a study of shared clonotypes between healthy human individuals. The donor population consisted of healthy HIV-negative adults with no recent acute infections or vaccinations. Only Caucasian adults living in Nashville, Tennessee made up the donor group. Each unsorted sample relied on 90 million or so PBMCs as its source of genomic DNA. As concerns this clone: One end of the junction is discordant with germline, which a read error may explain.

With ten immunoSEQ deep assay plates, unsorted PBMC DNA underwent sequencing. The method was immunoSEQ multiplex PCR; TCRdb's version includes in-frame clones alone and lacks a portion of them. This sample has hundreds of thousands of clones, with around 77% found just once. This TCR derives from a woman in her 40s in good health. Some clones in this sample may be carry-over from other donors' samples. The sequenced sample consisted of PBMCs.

Here the CDR3 reads CASSLDGTDTEAFF. The DNA for the CDR3 is TGTGCCAGCAGCCTAGACGGGACTGACACTGAAGCTTTCTTT. The chain couples TRBV11-2 to TRBJ1-1; TRBD1 might be the D (5 bases). The germline V gene has CDR1 SGHAT and CDR2 FQNNGV. The CDR3 has 14 residues.